The present T cell receptor beta chain was sequenced within a study of beta chain features in type 1 diabetes (dated 2018 in TCRdb). With respect to the entire study: Mean age, gender distribution, total cell number and subset yield did not differ between patients and healthy donors. A total of around 110,000,000 sorted cells were examined across all samples, and RNA yield correlated strongly with the number of cells per subset. The study compared TCRB repertoires of sorted circulating CD4+ T cell subsets between recently diagnosed type 1 diabetes patients and matched healthy donors. Regulatory and stem cell-like memory subsets were isolated from only 8 patients and roughly eight healthy donors, whereas naive and central memory subsets came from all 28 donors.

A single peripheral blood draw of approximately 110 mL on average was collected from each donor into heparinised tubes. Using a panel that included CD45RO, CCR7, CD25, CD127, CD95 and CD27, naive, central memory, regulatory and stem cell-like memory CD4+ T cells were sorted on a BD FACSAria II. Purity was above 95% for every sorted population. Right away, PBMCs were isolated by Lymphoprep density gradient centrifugation and were stained directly, with no culture step. So that batch effects would be minimized, each experiment stained and sorted samples in pairs, pairing one healthy donor with one patient. The CDR3 holds 15 amino acids from the cysteine to the phenylalanine. The read is trimmed to its CDR3 DNA, 45 bases read in frame from base 1. At the junction V is shortened by 1 base and J by 6 bases; bases outside the gene matches: 3. CDR1 and CDR2 are read off the germline V gene as SGHTA and FQGNSA.

This clone has just a few counts. Its antigen is still unknown. The sample holds no much larger clone one base away, and base qualities are not on file. The High Capacity cDNA Reverse Transcription Kit was used to reverse transcribe all of the isolated RNA, meaning that expressed TCRB transcripts were what got sequenced. Deep immunoSEQ sequencing was applied to naive, central memory and regulatory T cell samples, giving an average of roughly 3.5 million total reads per sample. Sorted cells were lysed in RLT buffer and RNA was extracted with DNase-treated RNeasy Micro or Mini kits, depending on cell number. To prevent cross-contamination, every cell subset was processed on its own, while patient and healthy donor samples were processed together. The immunoSEQ multiplex PCR was used to amplify TCRB sequences from cDNA, generating 87-bp fragments that spanned the CDR3 region. The amplicons were sequenced using the Illumina HiSeq platform. Under the source paper's analysis protocol: Synthetic template baselines were used to correct PCR bias computationally, reads within Hamming distance 2 were collapsed together, and singletons that could not be merged were discarded. By aligning reads against IMGT, V, D and J genes, CDR3 length, and insertions or deletions at six rearrangement sites were assigned. Clonotype counts were normalized to sorted cell number within each subset before computing true diversity and Gini coefficients with the tcR R package. Repertoire sharing was quantified using the overlap coefficient calculated on TCRB nucleotide sequences. Out-of-frame TCRB sequences from naive cells were analyzed as a proxy for the pre-selection repertoire. Not all clones reach the TCRdb copy of this immuneACCESS table, which keeps in-frame sequences only. Checked studies attribute under half of the gap to unresolved V genes and leave the rest unexplained. That table gives V, J and clone size, and the DNA gave D and trimming. The sample table shows 400,000 to 450,000 clones, and approximately 15% are seen once. The ten biggest clones cover approximately 0.038% of the sample.

The research as a whole found: The naive, central memory and regulatory TCRB repertoires appeared to resemble one another more closely among patients than among healthy donors. Fewer insertions and more nucleotide deletions at VDJ recombination sites were observed in patients with type 1 diabetes, implying thymic rearrangement abnormalities. PCR may preferentially amplify shorter templates, but because patient and control samples were amplified and corrected together, any resulting skew would affect both groups equally. Because cDNA was sequenced instead of genomic DNA, activated cells with high expression could be over-represented, although the groups did not differ in activation or CD3 levels. Because small numbers of individuals were included in the HLA sub-analyses, any influence of HLA type on TCRB rearrangement was left unresolved. In all four CD4+ subsets, TCRB CDR3 length was moderately but significantly shorter in type 1 diabetes patients.

Specimen: naive CD4+ T cells from blood. What the cell subset or site label conveys for this sample: true naive CD4+ T cells. The sequence was obtained from a young man in good health. This chain joins TRBV7-2 to TRBJ1-5, and 10 bases in between align with TRBD1. The DNA sequence is TGTGCCAGCAGCTTAGGACAGGGGGCGTTTCAGCCCCAGCATTTT. The resulting protein is CASSLGQGAFQPQHF.